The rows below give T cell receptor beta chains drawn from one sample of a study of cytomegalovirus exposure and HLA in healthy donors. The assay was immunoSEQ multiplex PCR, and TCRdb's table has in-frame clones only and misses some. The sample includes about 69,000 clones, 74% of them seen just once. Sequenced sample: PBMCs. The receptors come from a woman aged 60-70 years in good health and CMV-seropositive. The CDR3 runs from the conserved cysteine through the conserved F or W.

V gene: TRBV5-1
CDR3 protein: CASSTGASGGSSYEQYF

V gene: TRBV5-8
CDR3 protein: CASSLGQGVGYGYTF

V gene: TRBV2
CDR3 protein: CASSPQGGRETQYF

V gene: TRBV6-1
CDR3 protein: CASSRQFMNTEAFF

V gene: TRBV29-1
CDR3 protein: CSVVTSGTSIEYF

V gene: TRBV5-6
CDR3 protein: CASSLEGRGHQPQHF

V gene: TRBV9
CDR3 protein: CASSVGQDYGYTF

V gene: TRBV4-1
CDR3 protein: CASSQEAGQRLMNTEAFF

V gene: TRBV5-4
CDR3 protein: CASSLARSGSSDTQYF

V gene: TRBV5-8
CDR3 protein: CASKTREAGNTIYF

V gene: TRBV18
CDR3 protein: CASSPTDRILNTEAFF

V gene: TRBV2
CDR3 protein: CASSEVTKETQYF

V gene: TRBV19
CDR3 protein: CASSVGGSLRNQPQHF

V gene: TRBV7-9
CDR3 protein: CASSTSQRGQVEAFF

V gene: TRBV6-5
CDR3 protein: CASSYVGTVSYNEQFF

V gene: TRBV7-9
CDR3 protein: CASSSLGTGFQPQHF

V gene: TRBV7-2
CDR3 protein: CASSLQGPTEAFF

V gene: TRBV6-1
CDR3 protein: CATLAGGSYEQYF

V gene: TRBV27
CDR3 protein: CASRALGVANQPQHF

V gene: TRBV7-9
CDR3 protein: CASSLGTAGAPAFF

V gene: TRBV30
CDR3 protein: CAWSVVGRGYIF

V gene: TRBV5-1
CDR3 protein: CASSSFGRAPETQYF

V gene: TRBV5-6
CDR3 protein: CASSFTGQGVYTF

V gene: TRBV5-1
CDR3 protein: CASSMDGVYGYTF

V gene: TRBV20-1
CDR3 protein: CSARASSYTF

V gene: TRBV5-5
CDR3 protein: CASRDSVNTGELFF

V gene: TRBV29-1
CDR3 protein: CSVLGQGGEKLFF

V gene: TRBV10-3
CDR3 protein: CAISASGGPNTQYF

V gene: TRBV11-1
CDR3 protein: CASRRTANTGELFF

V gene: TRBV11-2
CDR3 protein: CASSSVYTEAFF

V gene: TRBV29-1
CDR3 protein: CSVDGGWNQPQHF

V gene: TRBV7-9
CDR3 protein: CASSRDRVGSNEKLFF

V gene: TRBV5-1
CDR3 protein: CASSLGLAGGPETQYF

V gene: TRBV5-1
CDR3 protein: CASSSVPGQGGSEAFF

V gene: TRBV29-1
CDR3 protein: CSVEVVGTGQFF

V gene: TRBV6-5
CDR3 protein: CASSYVAGSDQTEAFF

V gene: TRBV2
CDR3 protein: CASRIAEGSYEQYF

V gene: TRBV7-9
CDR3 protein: CASSSRDLDNEQYF

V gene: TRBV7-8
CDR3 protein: CASSRRETGELFF

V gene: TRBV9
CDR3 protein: CASSSPGGGTEAFF

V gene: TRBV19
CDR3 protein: CASSIVPGGSPLHF

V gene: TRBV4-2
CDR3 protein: CASSQDLAQGLSPLHF

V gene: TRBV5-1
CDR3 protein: CASGQLAGYNEQFF

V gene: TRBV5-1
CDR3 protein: CASSWEGRTDTQYF

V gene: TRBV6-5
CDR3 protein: CASREGGALSYEQYF

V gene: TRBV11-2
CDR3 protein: CASSIRQGSTEAFF